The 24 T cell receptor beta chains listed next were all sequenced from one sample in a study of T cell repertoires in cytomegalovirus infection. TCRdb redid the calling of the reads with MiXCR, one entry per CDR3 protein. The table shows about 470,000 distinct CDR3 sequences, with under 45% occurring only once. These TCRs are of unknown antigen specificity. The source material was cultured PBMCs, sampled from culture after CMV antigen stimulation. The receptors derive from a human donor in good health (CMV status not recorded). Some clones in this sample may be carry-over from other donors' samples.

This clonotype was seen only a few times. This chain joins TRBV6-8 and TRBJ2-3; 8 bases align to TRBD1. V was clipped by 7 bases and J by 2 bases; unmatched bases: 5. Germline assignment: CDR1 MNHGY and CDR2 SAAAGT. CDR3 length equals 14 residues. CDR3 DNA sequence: TGTGCCAGCAAACCGACAGGGGACACAGATACGCAGTATTTT. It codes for CASKPTGDTDTQYF.

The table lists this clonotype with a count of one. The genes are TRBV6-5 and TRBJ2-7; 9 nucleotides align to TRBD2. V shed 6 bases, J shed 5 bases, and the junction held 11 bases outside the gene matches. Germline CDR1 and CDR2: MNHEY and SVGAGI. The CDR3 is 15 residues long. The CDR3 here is CASSDPGLAFHEQYF. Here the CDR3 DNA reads TGTGCCAGCAGCGATCCGGGACTAGCCTTCCACGAGCAGTACTTC.

In DNA form, the CDR3 reads TGTGCCAGCAGTTTCAGCGGCGGGGAGCTGTTTTTT. It encodes CASSFSGGELFF. This chain links TRBV5-3 with TRBJ2-2, with TRBD2 as a possible D gene (5 bases). TRBV5-3 is an ORF, and what it does is uncertain. The CDR3 runs to 12 residues. The V and J ends lost 8 bases and 7 bases respectively, with 12 bases between them.

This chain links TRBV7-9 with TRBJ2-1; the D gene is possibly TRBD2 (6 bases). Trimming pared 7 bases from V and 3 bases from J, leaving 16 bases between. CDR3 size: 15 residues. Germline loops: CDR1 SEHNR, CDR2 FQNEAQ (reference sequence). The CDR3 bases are TGTGCCAGCACCCAGCTCGGGAGCCACTACAATGAGCAGTTCTTC. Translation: CASTQLGSHYNEQFF.

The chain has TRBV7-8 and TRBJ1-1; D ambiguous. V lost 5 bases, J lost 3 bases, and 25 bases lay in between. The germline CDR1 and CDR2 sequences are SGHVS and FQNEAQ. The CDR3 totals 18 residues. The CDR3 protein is CASSPIRQAPRLHTEAFF. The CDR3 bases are TGTGCCAGCAGCCCTATCCGGCAGGCCCCGCGCCTGCACACTGAAGCTTTCTTT.

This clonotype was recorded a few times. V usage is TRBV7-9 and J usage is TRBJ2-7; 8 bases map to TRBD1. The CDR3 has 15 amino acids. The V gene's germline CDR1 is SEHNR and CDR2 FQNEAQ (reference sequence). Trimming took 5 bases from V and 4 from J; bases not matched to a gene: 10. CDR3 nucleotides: TGTGCCAGCAGCGCTGGACAGGGTATTTGGTACGAGCAGTACTTC. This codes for CASSAGQGIWYEQYF.

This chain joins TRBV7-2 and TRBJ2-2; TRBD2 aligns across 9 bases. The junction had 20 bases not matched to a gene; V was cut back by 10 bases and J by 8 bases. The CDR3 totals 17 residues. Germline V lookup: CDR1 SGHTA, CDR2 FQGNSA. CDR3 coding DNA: TGTGCCATGGGCCGGGCTAGCGGGACCTTACCGTTGGGGGAGCTGTTTTTT. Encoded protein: CAMGRASGTLPLGELFF.

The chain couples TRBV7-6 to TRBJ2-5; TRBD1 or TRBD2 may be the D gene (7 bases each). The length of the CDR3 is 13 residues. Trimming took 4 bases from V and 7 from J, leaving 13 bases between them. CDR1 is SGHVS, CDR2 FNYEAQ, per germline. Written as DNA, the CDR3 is TGTGCCAGCAGCTCTACAGGGGAGGGGACCCAGTACTTC. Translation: CASSSTGEGTQYF.

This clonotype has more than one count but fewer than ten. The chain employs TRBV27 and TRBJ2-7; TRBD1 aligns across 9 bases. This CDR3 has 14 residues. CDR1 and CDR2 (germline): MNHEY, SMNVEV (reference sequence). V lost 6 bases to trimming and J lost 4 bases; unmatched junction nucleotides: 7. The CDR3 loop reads CASRGTGWRYEQYF. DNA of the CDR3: TGTGCCAGCAGGGGGACAGGGTGGAGGTACGAGCAGTACTTC.

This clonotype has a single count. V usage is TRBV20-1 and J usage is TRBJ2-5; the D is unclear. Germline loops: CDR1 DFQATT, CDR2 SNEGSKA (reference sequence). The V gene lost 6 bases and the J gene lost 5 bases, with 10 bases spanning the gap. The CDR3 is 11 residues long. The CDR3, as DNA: TGCAGTGCGGCGTTCCGTGAGACCCAGTACTTC. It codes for CSAAFRETQYF.

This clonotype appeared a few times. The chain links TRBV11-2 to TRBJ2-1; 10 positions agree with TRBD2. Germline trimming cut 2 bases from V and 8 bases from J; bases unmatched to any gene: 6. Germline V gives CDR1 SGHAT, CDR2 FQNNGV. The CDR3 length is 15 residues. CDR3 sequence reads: CASSLLASGRHEQFF. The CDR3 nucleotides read TGTGCCAGCAGCTTATTGGCTAGCGGGAGACATGAGCAGTTCTTC. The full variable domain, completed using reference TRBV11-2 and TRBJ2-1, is EAGVAQSPRYKIIEKRQSVAFWCNPISGHATLYWYQQILGQGPKLLIQFQNNGVVDDSQLPKDRFSAERLKGVDSTLKIQPAKLEDSAVYLCASSLLASGRHEQFFGPGTRLTVL.

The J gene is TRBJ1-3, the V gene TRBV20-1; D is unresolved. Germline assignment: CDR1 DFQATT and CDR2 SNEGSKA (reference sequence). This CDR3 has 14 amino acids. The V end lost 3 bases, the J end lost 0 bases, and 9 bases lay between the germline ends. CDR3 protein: CSASRVFSGNTIYF. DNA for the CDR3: TGCAGTGCTAGTAGGGTCTTCTCTGGAAACACCATATATTTT.

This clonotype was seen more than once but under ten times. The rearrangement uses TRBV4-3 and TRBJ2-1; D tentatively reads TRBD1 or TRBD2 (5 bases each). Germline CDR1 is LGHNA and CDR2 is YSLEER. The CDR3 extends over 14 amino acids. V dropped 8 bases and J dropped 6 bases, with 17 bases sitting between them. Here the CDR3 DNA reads TGCGCCAGCTCCGAGGGGACCACCCCCAATGAGCAGTTCTTC. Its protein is CASSEGTTPNEQFF.

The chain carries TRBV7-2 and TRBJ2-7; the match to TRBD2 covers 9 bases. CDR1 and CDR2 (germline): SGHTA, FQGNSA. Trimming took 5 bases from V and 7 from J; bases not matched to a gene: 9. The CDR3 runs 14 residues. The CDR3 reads CASSIGGLAGEQYF. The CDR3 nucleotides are TGTGCCAGCAGCATAGGAGGGCTAGCGGGGGAGCAGTACTTC.

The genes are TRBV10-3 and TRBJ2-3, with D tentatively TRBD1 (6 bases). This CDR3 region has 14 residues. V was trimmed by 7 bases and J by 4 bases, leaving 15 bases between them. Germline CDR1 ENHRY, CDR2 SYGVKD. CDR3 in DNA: TGTGCCATCAAAACGGGACACGGATCAGATACGCAGTATTTT. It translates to CAIKTGHGSDTQYF.

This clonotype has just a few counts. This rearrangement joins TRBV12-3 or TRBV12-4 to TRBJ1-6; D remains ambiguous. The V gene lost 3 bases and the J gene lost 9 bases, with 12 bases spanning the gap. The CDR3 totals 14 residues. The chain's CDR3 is CASSFGVNGSPLHF. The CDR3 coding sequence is TGTGCCAGCAGTTTCGGGGTAAACGGTTCACCCCTCCACTTT.

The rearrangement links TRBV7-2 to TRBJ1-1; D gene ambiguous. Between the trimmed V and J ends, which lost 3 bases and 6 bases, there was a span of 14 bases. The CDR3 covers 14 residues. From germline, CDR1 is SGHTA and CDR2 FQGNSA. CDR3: CASSFDRTLAEAFF. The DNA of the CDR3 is TGTGCCAGCAGCTTTGATAGGACTTTGGCTGAAGCTTTCTTT. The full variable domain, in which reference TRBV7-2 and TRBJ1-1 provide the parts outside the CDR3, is GAGVSQSPSNKVTEKGKDVELRCDPISGHTALYWYRQSLGQGLEFLIYFQGNSAPDKSGLPSDRFSAERTGGSVSTLTIQRTQQEDSAVYLCASSFDRTLAEAFFGQGTRLTVV.

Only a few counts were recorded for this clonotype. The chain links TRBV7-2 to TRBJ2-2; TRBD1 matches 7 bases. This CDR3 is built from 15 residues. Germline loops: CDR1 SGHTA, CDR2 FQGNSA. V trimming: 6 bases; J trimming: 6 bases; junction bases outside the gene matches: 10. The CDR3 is CASSRRGHGPGELFF. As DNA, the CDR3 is TGTGCCAGCAGTCGAAGGGGGCACGGGCCCGGGGAGCTGTTTTTT. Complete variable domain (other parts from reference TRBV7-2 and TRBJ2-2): GAGVSQSPSNKVTEKGKDVELRCDPISGHTALYWYRQSLGQGLEFLIYFQGNSAPDKSGLPSDRFSAERTGGSVSTLTIQRTQQEDSAVYLCASSRRGHGPGELFFGEGSRLTVL.

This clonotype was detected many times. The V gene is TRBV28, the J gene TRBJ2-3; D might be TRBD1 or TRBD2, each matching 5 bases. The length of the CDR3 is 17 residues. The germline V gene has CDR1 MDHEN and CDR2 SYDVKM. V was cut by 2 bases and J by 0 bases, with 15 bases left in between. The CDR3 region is CASSLELMGDSTDTQYF. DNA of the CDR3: TGTGCCAGCAGTTTAGAGTTGATGGGGGATAGCACAGATACGCAGTATTTT.

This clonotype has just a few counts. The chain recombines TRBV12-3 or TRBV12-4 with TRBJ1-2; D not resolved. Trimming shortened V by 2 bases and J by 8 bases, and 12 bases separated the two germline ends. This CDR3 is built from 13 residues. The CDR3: CASSLSPLWGYTF. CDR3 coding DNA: TGTGCCAGCAGTTTATCCCCCCTATGGGGCTACACCTTC.

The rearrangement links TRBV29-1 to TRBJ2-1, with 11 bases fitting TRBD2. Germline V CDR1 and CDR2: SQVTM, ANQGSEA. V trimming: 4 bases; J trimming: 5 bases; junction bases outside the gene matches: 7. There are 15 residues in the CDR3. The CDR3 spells CSVVGGTSGNNEQFF. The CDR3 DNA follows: TGCAGCGTTGTGGGGGGGACTAGCGGTAACAATGAGCAGTTCTTC.

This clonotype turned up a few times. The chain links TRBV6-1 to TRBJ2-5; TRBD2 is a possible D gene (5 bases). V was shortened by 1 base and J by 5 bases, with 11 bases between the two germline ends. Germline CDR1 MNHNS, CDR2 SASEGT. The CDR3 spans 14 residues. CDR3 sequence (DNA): TGTGCCAGCAGTGAAGTCTTGGGCGGGGAGACCCAGTACTTC. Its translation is CASSEVLGGETQYF.

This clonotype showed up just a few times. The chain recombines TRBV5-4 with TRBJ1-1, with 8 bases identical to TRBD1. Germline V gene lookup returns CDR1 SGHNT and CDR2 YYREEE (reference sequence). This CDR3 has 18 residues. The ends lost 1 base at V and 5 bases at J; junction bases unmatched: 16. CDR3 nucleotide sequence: TGTGCCAGCAGCTTGAGGGCTAGGACAGGGAGAGGGGATACTGAAGCTTTCTTT. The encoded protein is CASSLRARTGRGDTEAFF. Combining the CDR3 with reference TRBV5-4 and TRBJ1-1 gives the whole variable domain ETGVTQSPTHLIKTRGQQVTLRCSSQSGHNTVSWYQQALGQGPQFIFQYYREEENGRGNFPPRFSGLQFPNYSSELNVNALELDDSALYLCASSLRARTGRGDTEAFFGQGTRLTVV.

The CDR3 DNA reads as TGCGCCAGCAGCCCAGACACAGGGTCTGGGGCCAACGTCCTGACTTTC. It yields the protein CASSPDTGSGANVLTF. The chain recombines TRBV5-1 with TRBJ2-6, with TRBD1 as a possible D gene (6 bases). V was shortened by 4 bases and J by 1 base, with 12 bases between the two germline ends. CDR3 length: 16 residues. Per germline, CDR1 SGHRS and CDR2 YFSETQ. Full variable domain (rest looked up from reference TRBV5-1 and TRBJ2-6): KAGVTQTPRYLIKTRGQQVTLSCSPISGHRSVSWYQQTPGQGLQFLFEYFSETQRNKGNFPGRFSGRQFSNSRSEMNVSTLELGDSALYLCASSPDTGSGANVLTFGAGSRLTVL.